This TCR beta chain was documented in a study of control samples from healthy donors and cancer patients. J lost 4 bases, V lost 0 bases, and 2 bases had no gene match. This CDR3 has 14 residues. Per germline, CDR1 SGHNT and CDR2 YYREEE (reference sequence). Sequencing was performed with immunoSEQ multiplex PCR; in TCRdb, only in-frame clones are kept and a portion is missing. The data show 65,000 to 85,000 clones, with 75% to 90% seen just once and approximately 8.8% held by the top ten. What was sequenced was PBMCs. The chain uses TRBV5-4 and TRBJ1-2; the match to TRBD1 covers 8 bases. This receptor was obtained from a woman in her forties or fifties with colorectal cancer. The CDR3 bases are TGTGCCAGCAGCTTGGGGGGACAGGCCTATGGCTACACCTTC. This translates into CASSLGGQAYGYTF.